This T cell receptor (beta chain) was identified during a study of siplizumab effects on memory and regulatory T cells (dated by TCRdb to the late 2010s). The study in broad terms: The study examined how the anti-CD2 antibody siplizumab affects alloreactive T-cell subsets in allogeneic mixed lymphocyte reactions built from human PBMCs. What the authors observed across the whole study: Siplizumab significantly lowered the cumulative frequency of alloreactive sequences that could be traced to unstimulated CD4+ memory T cells. Among mappable alloreactive CD4+ clones, an average Treg-derived fraction of 68.8% was observed with siplizumab, compared with roughly 27% in control reactions. Unstimulated naive T cells appeared to be more diverse than memory T cells, and naive cells seemed to make a substantial contribution to the alloresponse. Because sequences below about 10^-5 frequency were poorly captured, only a minor fraction of alloreactive clones could be mapped to unstimulated subsets. For roughly 75-96% of proliferating CD4+ or CD8+ clones, no naive or memory phenotype could be assigned. The suppressive function of proliferating Tregs from siplizumab cultures was not functionally confirmed.

A remark on this clone: Its target antigen remains unknown. Base qualities are not at hand, and no much larger clone is one base apart.

Additional sequencing covered unstimulated subsets from a few donor pairs, namely CD8+ effector memory, CD4+ naive, CD8+ TEMRA, CD4+ memory and CD8+ naive. Sorted unstimulated T cells and proliferating T cells recovered from mixed lymphocyte reactions underwent TCRbeta CDR3 sequencing. Fresh whole blood from roughly 10 HLA-typed healthy donors was used to isolate PBMCs. At the junction V is shortened by 7 bases and J by 6 bases, with 16 bases in between. The CDR3 sequence holds 15 residues, the cysteine and phenylalanine included. CDR3 DNA is the only sequence kept; it has 45 bases, read in frame from the first base. The germline V gene supplies CDR1 MNHNS and CDR2 SASEGT. Libraries were constructed by the immunoSEQ multiplex PCR assay. Some 100,000 TCR templates per sample were assayed by the deep sequencing platform. Genomic DNA extracted from sorted T cells was the material used for TCRbeta CDR3 sequencing. In the authors' own workflow: The R programming language was used for clonal analysis of TCRbeta CDR3 data. Alloreactive CD4+ and CD8+ clones were defined by comparing unstimulated samples with post-reaction CFSE-low samples. By matching sequences to the repertoires of sorted unstimulated Treg and non-Treg cells, each alloreactive CD4+ clone was assigned a regulatory or non-regulatory origin. Sourced from immuneACCESS, this table was stored by TCRdb with only in-frame sequences that have V and J called. A share of the clones is absent; for the studies checked, an unresolved V gene accounts for under half, and the remainder has no known explanation. The V and J calls and clone size come from that table; D and trimming were worked out from the DNA. This sample has approximately 65,000 clones in its table, and 65% to 80% of those were observed once. The top ten hold about 0.41% of the sample.

This TCR was recovered from a human donor in good health. The material sequenced was memory CD4+ T cells sorted from blood. The cell subset or site label, read with the paper, signifies: unstimulated CD4+ memory T cells. The sequence links TRBV6-1 to TRBJ1-6, with TRBD1 as a weak D call on 5 bases. The CDR3 is CASTGPQAGNSPLHF. In nucleotides, the sequence is TGTGCCAGCACGGGACCGCAGGCCGGTAATTCACCCCTCCACTTT.